Below, 2 T cell receptor beta chains from the same sample are listed, as sequenced in a study of blood T cell repertoires in COVID-19. Sequenced by immunoSEQ multiplex PCR; TCRdb stores in-frame clones only, minus some. The sample includes some 300,000 clones, approximately 88% seen only once; the top ten take 0.8% to 1%. Material: PBMCs or T cells enriched from blood (not recorded which). Receptors were obtained from a woman aged 25 to 45 who had recovered from COVID-19.

This chain uses TRBV6-5 with TRBJ2-1; 8 bases map to TRBD2. Germline CDR1 is MNHEY and CDR2 is SVGAGI. V lost 5 bases and J lost 4; bases outside the gene matches: 4. The CDR3 covers 14 residues. The CDR3: CASSTSGLYNEQFF. The CDR3 DNA reads as TGTGCCAGCAGTACTAGCGGACTATACAATGAGCAGTTCTTC.

This chain uses TRBV5-1 with TRBJ1-2; D gene uncertain. Germline V gives CDR1 SGHRS, CDR2 YFSETQ. The length of the CDR3 is 15 residues. V lost 4 bases, J lost 4 bases, and 17 bases lay in between. CDR3 coding DNA: TGCGCCAGCAGCCCCGGTCGGGGTCTCGTCTATGGCTACACCTTC. This translates into CASSPGRGLVYGYTF.